This T cell receptor beta chain is from a study of shared clonotypes between healthy human individuals. Study details: CD4 naive and CD4 memory each took three plates per donor, while CD8 naive took two and CD8 memory one.

Profiled with immunoSEQ multiplex PCR; TCRdb holds only in-frame clones, not every one. The table shows 2,500,000 or so clones, with 85% to 95% occurring only once. This clone was found a few times. Its specificity is not known. At the DNA level, this CDR3 is encoded by other sequences in the same sample as well. Study results and limitations: The study found lower generation probabilities in non-shared clonotypes than in those shared by all four donors.

This TCR was sampled from a young man in good health. Some clones in this sample may be carry-over from other donors' samples. Sequences were obtained from naive CD4+ T cells from PBMCs. Subset indicated: CD45RA+ positively selected.

DNA of the CDR3: TGTGCCAGCAGCTTGGTAGAGACCCAGTACTTC. Translating gives CASSLVETQYF. The rearrangement uses TRBV5-6 and TRBJ2-5; D remains unclear. V shed 0 bases and J shed 4 bases, with 1 base lying between them. Germline V CDR1 and CDR2: SGHDT, YYEEEE. This CDR3 has 11 residues. Supplemented by reference TRBV5-6 and TRBJ2-5, the full variable domain reads DAGVTQSPTHLIKTRGQQVTLRCSPKSGHDTVSWYQQALGQGPQFIFQYYEEEERQRGNFPDRFSGHQFPNYSSELNVNALLLGDSALYLCASSLVETQYFGPGTRLLVL.